The rows below give T cell receptor beta chains drawn from one sample of a study of cytomegalovirus exposure and HLA in healthy donors. Generated by immunoSEQ multiplex PCR, the TCRdb table keeps only in-frame clones and is missing some. The sample holds fewer than 85,000 clones, 94% seen once. The material sequenced was PBMCs. The receptors originated from a woman aged 18-29 years in good health and CMV-seronegative. CDR3s include the opening cysteine and the closing phenylalanine or tryptophan. A D gene is named only where the DNA matches it firmly. Expanded clones are given a class, and other clones once, few, many or no size at all.

abundance: -; d_gene: TRBD1; j_gene: TRBJ2-3; v_gene: TRBV4-1; CDR3aa: CASSQALNGQGLTDTQYF; CDR3nt: TGCGCCAGCAGCCAAGCCCTCAACGGACAGGGGCTCACAGATACGCAGTATTTT
abundance: -; d_gene: -; j_gene: TRBJ1-1; v_gene: TRBV7-2; CDR3aa: CASGTGKGTEAFF; CDR3nt: TGTGCCAGCGGTACAGGGAAAGGCACTGAAGCTTTCTTT
abundance: -; d_gene: -; j_gene: TRBJ1-1; v_gene: TRBV27; CDR3aa: CASSLVRAWRWDTEAFF; CDR3nt: TGTGCCAGCAGTTTGGTTAGGGCATGGAGGTGGGACACTGAAGCTTTCTTT
abundance: -; d_gene: TRBD1; j_gene: TRBJ2-6; v_gene: TRBV19; CDR3aa: CASSTGTGGADGANVLTF; CDR3nt: TGTGCCAGTAGTACCGGGACAGGGGGCGCGGATGGGGCCAACGTCCTGACTTTC
abundance: -; d_gene: -; j_gene: TRBJ2-7; v_gene: TRBV12-5; CDR3aa: CASVPDRPPYEQYF; CDR3nt: TGTGCTAGTGTCCCTGACAGGCCTCCTTACGAGCAGTACTTC
abundance: -; d_gene: -; j_gene: TRBJ2-1; v_gene: TRBV28; CDR3aa: CASLSLDRSYNEQFF; CDR3nt: TGTGCCAGCCTCTCCCTAGATCGCTCCTACAATGAGCAGTTCTTC
abundance: once; d_gene: TRBD2; j_gene: TRBJ2-5; v_gene: TRBV7-2; CDR3aa: CASSLVASGGVQETQYF; CDR3nt: TGTGCCAGCAGCTTAGTGGCTAGCGGGGGGGTACAAGAGACCCAGTACTTC
abundance: -; d_gene: TRBD1; j_gene: TRBJ1-4; v_gene: TRBV5-1; CDR3aa: CASRRTGEGEKLFF; CDR3nt: TGCGCCAGCAGGAGGACAGGGGAAGGTGAAAAACTGTTTTTT
abundance: -; d_gene: TRBD1; j_gene: TRBJ2-4; v_gene: TRBV7-2; CDR3aa: CASSLRTGSLQIAKNIQYF; CDR3nt: TGTGCCAGCAGCCTACGGACAGGCAGCTTACAGATCGCCAAAAACATTCAGTACTTC
abundance: -; d_gene: TRBD1; j_gene: TRBJ1-4; v_gene: TRBV27; CDR3aa: CASRPQGAGEKLFF; CDR3nt: TGTGCCAGCAGACCGCAGGGGGCTGGCGAAAAACTGTTTTTT
abundance: -; d_gene: TRBD1; j_gene: TRBJ1-6; v_gene: TRBV7-9; CDR3aa: CASSPRDRGNSPLHF; CDR3nt: TGTGCCAGCAGCCCCCGGGACAGGGGAAATTCACCCCTCCACTTT
abundance: -; d_gene: -; j_gene: TRBJ1-1; v_gene: TRBV28; CDR3aa: CASRLSRARVFVQGPEAFF; CDR3nt: TGTGCCAGCCGGCTTTCGAGGGCGAGGGTTTTTGTACAAGGCCCTGAAGCTTTCTTT
abundance: -; d_gene: -; j_gene: TRBJ2-5; v_gene: TRBV6-5; CDR3aa: CASSYAAKETQYF; CDR3nt: TGTGCCAGCAGTTACGCGGCAAAAGAGACCCAGTACTTC
abundance: -; d_gene: -; j_gene: TRBJ1-5; v_gene: TRBV7-9; CDR3aa: CASSFSDQPQHF; CDR3nt: TGTGCCAGCAGCTTTTCTGATCAGCCCCAGCATTTT
abundance: -; d_gene: -; j_gene: TRBJ1-2; v_gene: TRBV5-4; CDR3aa: CASSLGSRGEDGYTF; CDR3nt: TGTGCCAGCAGCTTAGGGAGCCGGGGTGAGGATGGCTACACCTTC
abundance: -; d_gene: TRBD2; j_gene: TRBJ2-7; v_gene: TRBV5-4; CDR3aa: CASSRGGRGVSYEQYF; CDR3nt: TGTGCCAGCAGCAGGGGGGGGCGGGGGGTCTCCTACGAGCAGTACTTC
abundance: -; d_gene: TRBD1; j_gene: TRBJ1-6; v_gene: TRBV7-9; CDR3aa: CASSRTGYNSPLHF; CDR3nt: TGTGCCAGCAGCAGGACAGGCTATAATTCACCCCTCCACTTT
abundance: -; d_gene: TRBD1; j_gene: TRBJ2-2; v_gene: TRBV19; CDR3aa: CASSSDRGDTGELFF; CDR3nt: TGTGCCAGTAGTAGCGACAGGGGCGATACCGGGGAGCTGTTTTTT
abundance: -; d_gene: -; j_gene: TRBJ1-2; v_gene: TRBV6-5; CDR3aa: CASSFGETNYGYTF; CDR3nt: TGTGCCAGCAGTTTCGGGGAAACTAACTATGGCTACACCTTC
abundance: -; d_gene: TRBD1; j_gene: TRBJ2-5; v_gene: TRBV5-6; CDR3aa: CASSSPYRGRLETQYF; CDR3nt: TGTGCCAGCAGCTCTCCGTACAGGGGGCGCCTAGAGACCCAGTACTTC
abundance: -; d_gene: -; j_gene: TRBJ2-4; v_gene: TRBV7-8; CDR3aa: CASSLERSLAKNIQYF; CDR3nt: TGTGCCAGCAGCTTAGAGCGGAGTCTAGCCAAAAACATTCAGTACTTC
abundance: -; d_gene: TRBD1; j_gene: TRBJ2-7; v_gene: TRBV11-2; CDR3aa: CASSLGGTGVREQYF; CDR3nt: TGTGCCAGCAGCTTAGGGGGGACAGGGGTTCGGGAGCAGTACTTC
abundance: -; d_gene: TRBD1; j_gene: TRBJ1-3; v_gene: TRBV6-5; CDR3aa: CASKTGAGNTIYF; CDR3nt: TGTGCCAGCAAAACAGGGGCTGGAAACACCATATATTTT
abundance: -; d_gene: -; j_gene: TRBJ1-1; v_gene: TRBV27; CDR3aa: CASSPGRPASNTEAFF; CDR3nt: TGTGCCAGCAGTCCAGGGCGTCCGGCGTCGAACACTGAAGCTTTCTTT
abundance: -; d_gene: TRBD1; j_gene: TRBJ2-1; v_gene: TRBV9; CDR3aa: CASSPGGSYNEQFF; CDR3nt: TGTGCCAGCAGCCCAGGGGGCTCCTACAATGAGCAGTTCTTC
abundance: -; d_gene: TRBD1; j_gene: TRBJ2-7; v_gene: TRBV10-3; CDR3aa: CAIRGQVSSYEQYF; CDR3nt: TGTGCCATCAGGGGACAGGTTAGCTCCTACGAGCAGTACTTC
abundance: -; d_gene: -; j_gene: TRBJ1-2; v_gene: TRBV10-3; CDR3aa: CAGLGGGDYGYTF; CDR3nt: TGTGCCGGACTGGGGGGGGGAGACTATGGCTACACCTTC
abundance: -; d_gene: TRBD2; j_gene: TRBJ2-2; v_gene: TRBV27; CDR3aa: CASSPLGLAGGPVAGGELFF; CDR3nt: TGTGCCAGCAGTCCGCTAGGTCTAGCGGGGGGGCCGGTAGCAGGCGGGGAGCTGTTTTTT
abundance: -; d_gene: TRBD2; j_gene: TRBJ2-7; v_gene: TRBV27; CDR3aa: CASSPSAGGRTYEQYF; CDR3nt: TGTGCCAGCAGCCCCTCGGCGGGGGGGCGGACCTACGAGCAGTACTTC
abundance: -; d_gene: -; j_gene: TRBJ1-5; v_gene: TRBV9; CDR3aa: CASSGAAYNQPQHF; CDR3nt: TGTGCCAGCAGCGGGGCAGCTTACAATCAGCCCCAGCATTTT
abundance: -; d_gene: -; j_gene: TRBJ2-7; v_gene: TRBV7-7; CDR3aa: CASSLSYPTGEQYF; CDR3nt: TGTGCTAGCAGCTTATCGTACCCTACGGGTGAGCAGTACTTC
abundance: -; d_gene: TRBD2; j_gene: TRBJ2-1; v_gene: TRBV7-2; CDR3aa: CASSGGLAVSSYNEQFF; CDR3nt: TGTGCCAGCAGCGGGGGACTAGCGGTAAGCTCCTACAATGAGCAGTTCTTC
abundance: -; d_gene: -; j_gene: TRBJ2-7; v_gene: TRBV7-9; CDR3aa: CASSLEGTLTYEQYF; CDR3nt: TGTGCCAGCAGCTTAGAGGGGACACTTACCTACGAGCAGTACTTC
abundance: -; d_gene: -; j_gene: TRBJ1-2; v_gene: TRBV28; CDR3aa: CASRKDNRVHGYTF; CDR3nt: TGTGCCAGCAGAAAGGACAATAGGGTCCATGGCTACACCTTC
abundance: once; d_gene: -; j_gene: TRBJ2-1; v_gene: TRBV27; CDR3aa: CASSLSGGLEFF; CDR3nt: TGTGCCAGCAGTTTATCGGGAGGTCTAGAGTTCTTC
abundance: -; d_gene: -; j_gene: TRBJ1-2; v_gene: TRBV28; CDR3aa: CASSKDRTYGYTF; CDR3nt: TGTGCCAGCAGCAAAGACAGAACCTATGGCTACACCTTC
abundance: -; d_gene: -; j_gene: TRBJ1-2; v_gene: TRBV6-5; CDR3aa: CASSYSQGRGGYTF; CDR3nt: TGTGCCAGCAGTTACTCACAGGGAAGGGGTGGCTACACCTTC
abundance: -; d_gene: TRBD2; j_gene: TRBJ2-3; v_gene: TRBV10-3; CDR3aa: CAISESEGLAGLKSTDTQYF; CDR3nt: TGTGCCATCAGTGAGTCGGAGGGGCTAGCGGGACTCAAGAGCACAGATACGCAGTATTTT
abundance: -; d_gene: -; j_gene: TRBJ1-2; v_gene: TRBV5-1; CDR3aa: CASSSTGDTGGYTF; CDR3nt: TGCGCCAGCAGCTCAACCGGGGACACGGGCGGCTACACCTTC
abundance: -; d_gene: -; j_gene: TRBJ2-1; v_gene: TRBV7-3; CDR3aa: CASSLMGRDNEQFF; CDR3nt: TGTGCCAGCAGCTTAATGGGCAGGGACAATGAGCAGTTCTTC
abundance: -; d_gene: -; j_gene: TRBJ1-1; v_gene: TRBV11-3; CDR3aa: CASSVRGGPNTEAFF; CDR3nt: TGTGCCAGCAGCGTACGGGGGGGGCCGAACACTGAAGCTTTCTTT
abundance: -; d_gene: TRBD1; j_gene: TRBJ1-5; v_gene: TRBV15; CDR3aa: CATTGQGRDQPQHF; CDR3nt: TGTGCCACCACGGGACAGGGACGGGATCAGCCCCAGCATTTT
abundance: -; d_gene: TRBD1; j_gene: TRBJ2-3; v_gene: TRBV10-3; CDR3aa: CATGQGTDTQYF; CDR3nt: TGTGCCACCGGACAGGGCACAGATACGCAGTATTTT
abundance: -; d_gene: -; j_gene: TRBJ2-4; v_gene: TRBV28; CDR3aa: CASSPSGAKNIQYF; CDR3nt: TGTGCCAGCAGTCCGAGCGGGGCCAAAAACATTCAGTACTTC
abundance: -; d_gene: -; j_gene: TRBJ2-7; v_gene: TRBV5-1; CDR3aa: CASSPSGQGSYEQYF; CDR3nt: TGCGCCAGCAGCCCAAGTGGGCAGGGGTCCTACGAGCAGTACTTC
abundance: -; d_gene: -; j_gene: TRBJ1-6; v_gene: TRBV25-1; CDR3aa: CASSDAGYNSPLHF; CDR3nt: TGTGCCAGCAGTGACGCGGGTTATAATTCACCCCTCCACTTT
abundance: -; d_gene: TRBD2; j_gene: TRBJ2-1; v_gene: TRBV9; CDR3aa: CASSGAAGGKEQFF; CDR3nt: TGTGCCAGCAGCGGGGCGGCGGGGGGTAAGGAGCAGTTCTTC
abundance: once; d_gene: TRBD2; j_gene: TRBJ2-3; v_gene: TRBV29-1; CDR3aa: CSVRLAGGPDTQYF; CDR3nt: TGCAGCGTCCGACTAGCGGGGGGCCCAGATACGCAGTATTTT
abundance: -; d_gene: TRBD1; j_gene: TRBJ1-2; v_gene: TRBV9; CDR3aa: CASSVETGIFGGYTF; CDR3nt: TGTGCCAGCAGCGTTGAGACAGGGATTTTCGGTGGCTACACCTTC
abundance: few; d_gene: TRBD1; j_gene: TRBJ2-2; v_gene: TRBV6-6; CDR3aa: CASSPTGQGNTGELFF; CDR3nt: TGTGCCAGCAGTCCGACGGGACAGGGGAACACCGGGGAGCTGTTTTTT
abundance: -; d_gene: TRBD1; j_gene: TRBJ2-7; v_gene: TRBV6-6; CDR3aa: CASSSWTGNYEQYF; CDR3nt: TGTGCCAGCAGTTCCTGGACAGGGAACTACGAGCAGTACTTC
abundance: -; d_gene: -; j_gene: TRBJ1-2; v_gene: TRBV7-2; CDR3aa: CASSPMVVGDGYTF; CDR3nt: TGTGCCAGCAGCCCGATGGTCGTCGGTGATGGCTACACCTTC
abundance: -; d_gene: TRBD1; j_gene: TRBJ1-6; v_gene: TRBV11-3; CDR3aa: CASSLVAGQGANSPLHF; CDR3nt: TGTGCCAGCAGCTTAGTTGCGGGACAGGGGGCTAATTCACCCCTCCACTTT
abundance: -; d_gene: TRBD2; j_gene: TRBJ2-2; v_gene: TRBV30; CDR3aa: CAWSTGGILVAGELFF; CDR3nt: TGTGCCTGGAGTACCGGGGGGATTTTAGTCGCCGGGGAGCTGTTTTTT
abundance: -; d_gene: -; j_gene: TRBJ1-2; v_gene: TRBV29-1; CDR3aa: CSVVYVGSADGYTF; CDR3nt: TGCAGCGTTGTGTACGTAGGTAGCGCAGATGGCTACACCTTC
abundance: -; d_gene: -; j_gene: TRBJ1-2; v_gene: TRBV5-1; CDR3aa: CASSLVAGQLGYGYTF; CDR3nt: TGCGCCAGCAGCTTGGTGGCAGGACAGCTGGGCTATGGCTACACCTTC
abundance: -; d_gene: -; j_gene: TRBJ2-7; v_gene: TRBV28; CDR3aa: CASSVPLIEQYF; CDR3nt: TGTGCCAGCAGTGTCCCCCTAATCGAGCAGTACTTC